Listed below are T cell receptor beta chains from one sample, sequenced in a study of T cell clusters in autoimmune cytopenias. TCRdb reprocessed the multiplex PCR reads and stores each CDR3 protein as one record, lacking DNA. The record lists 7,000 or so distinct CDR3 sequences, of which the ten most abundant hold around 23%. Sequenced input: peripheral blood. Every receptor here comes from a human donor with an autoimmune cytopenia or autoimmune hepatitis (not recorded which). Each CDR3 is given with its conserved first and last residue. Each record gives: V gene, clone size, J gene, CDR3 length, CDR3 protein. Expanded clones are given a class, and other clones once, few, many or no size at all.

v_gene: TRBV30
abundance: -
j_gene: TRBJ1-2
len: 16
CDR3aa: CAWSVPDDSWVYGYTF

v_gene: TRBV7-6
abundance: medium-sized
j_gene: TRBJ2-2
len: 15
CDR3aa: CASSLDRSNTGELFF

v_gene: TRBV12-3/TRBV12-4
abundance: medium-sized
j_gene: TRBJ2-3
len: 11
CDR3aa: CASGITDTQYF

v_gene: TRBV19
abundance: medium-sized
j_gene: TRBJ2-1
len: 15
CDR3aa: CASSNRLAGHNEQFF

v_gene: TRBV30
abundance: -
j_gene: TRBJ2-3
len: 13
CDR3aa: CAWSGPGGDTQYF

v_gene: TRBV18
abundance: medium-sized
j_gene: TRBJ2-3
len: 14
CDR3aa: CASSPLQGADTQYF

v_gene: TRBV5-4
abundance: -
j_gene: TRBJ1-1
len: 12
CDR3aa: CASSSQGSGAFF

v_gene: TRBV19
abundance: -
j_gene: TRBJ2-2
len: 15
CDR3aa: CASSRGRGWTGELFF

v_gene: TRBV29-1
abundance: medium-sized
j_gene: TRBJ2-3
len: 13
CDR3aa: CSVTSGRTDTQYF

v_gene: TRBV12-3/TRBV12-4
abundance: -
j_gene: TRBJ2-7
len: 13
CDR3aa: CASSSYLTGQQYF